Below, 18 T cell receptor beta chains from the same sample are listed, as sequenced in a study of resident and recirculating memory T cells in vitiligo. The assay was immunoSEQ multiplex PCR, and TCRdb's table has in-frame clones only and misses some. The table lists 65,000 to 80,000 clones, roughly 94% of them singletons. Sequenced: blood. The receptors shown here come from a male donor with vitiligo.

The V gene is TRBV6-5, the J gene TRBJ1-1; 10 bases map to TRBD1. Trimming cost V 6 bases and J 5 bases; bases outside gene matches: 9. Germline V gene data show CDR1 as MNHEY and CDR2 as SVGAGI. This CDR3 is built from 15 residues. CDR3 nucleotide sequence: TGTGCCAGCAGGATCTTCCGGGACAGGGGTACTGAAGCTTTCTTT. Its protein is CASRIFRDRGTEAFF.

The CDR3 region is CASRSGLLEKLFF. CDR3 DNA: TGTGCCAGCAGGTCAGGGCTATTAGAAAAACTGTTTTTT. The rearrangement links TRBV2 to TRBJ1-4, with a tentative D call TRBD1 (5 bases). Germline CDR1 reads SNHLY; CDR2 reads FYNNEI. The CDR3 consists of 13 residues. With 6 bases removed from V and 8 bases from J, the gap between germline ends came to 13 bases.

The V call is TRBV5-1, the J call TRBJ2-2, with 10 bases identical to TRBD2. The CDR3 runs to 15 residues. V lost 4 bases to trimming and J lost 4 bases; unmatched junction nucleotides: 4. Germline loops: CDR1 SGHRS, CDR2 YFSETQ. The CDR3 loop reads CASSRGLAATGELFF. The CDR3 DNA is TGCGCCAGCAGCCGTGGACTAGCGGCCACCGGGGAGCTGTTTTTT.

The gene calls are TRBV18 and TRBJ2-7; 7 bases are a match to TRBD2. The CDR3 has 14 amino acids. With V trimmed by 5 bases and J by 5 bases, 9 bases remained unmatched. Germline V gene data show CDR1 as KGHSH and CDR2 as LQKENI. Here the CDR3 DNA reads TGTGCCAGCTCATCCGGGGGGTCCCACCACGAGCAGTACTTC. Protein: CASSSGGSHHEQYF.

The genes are TRBV6-5 and TRBJ1-1, with 8 bases lining up with TRBD1. Trimming removed 7 bases from V and 0 bases from J; junction bases left unmatched: 4. The CDR3 extends over 14 amino acids. The V gene's germline CDR1 is MNHEY and CDR2 SVGAGI. The CDR3 coding sequence is TGTGCCAGCAACGGACAGGGTGTGAACACTGAAGCTTTCTTT. This gives the protein CASNGQGVNTEAFF.

V gene TRBV6-4 combines with J gene TRBJ2-1; D not certain. Trimming removed 5 bases from V and 7 bases from J, with 12 bases in between. This CDR3 spans 13 amino acids. Germline CDR1 and CDR2: MRHNA and SNTAGT. As DNA, the CDR3 is TGTGCCAGCAGTCCGACTGCAACGAATGAGCAGTTCTTC. This encodes CASSPTATNEQFF.

V and J are TRBV28 and TRBJ2-7; TRBD1 is a possible D gene (5 bases). The V end lost 1 base, the J end lost 12 bases, and 16 bases lay between the germline ends. This CDR3 contains 13 residues. The germline gives CDR1 MDHEN, CDR2 SYDVKM. The CDR3, as DNA: TGTGCCAGCAGTTTATACCCCAAAAGGACACGGTACTTC. Protein sequence: CASSLYPKRTRYF.

The chain carries TRBV5-4 and TRBJ1-1; TRBD1 might be the D (5 bases). The CDR3 is 15 amino acids. The germline gives CDR1 SGHNT, CDR2 YYREEE (reference sequence). V lost 0 bases and J lost 3, with 12 bases in between. The CDR3 sequence: CASSLVPEQDTEAFF. The CDR3 DNA reads as TGTGCCAGCAGCTTGGTGCCGGAACAGGACACTGAAGCTTTCTTT.

The V and J genes are TRBV30 and TRBJ1-1, with D possibly being TRBD1 (6 bases). The CDR3 contains 13 residues. The germline V and J ends were trimmed by 0 bases and 11 bases, with 16 bases remaining between them. CDR1 and CDR2 (germline): GTSNPN, SVGIG (reference sequence). Here the CDR3 reads CAWSVVGRGSAFF. The CDR3 bases are TGTGCCTGGAGTGTCGTGGGCAGGGGATCGGCTTTCTTT.

This clone occurred once. The gene calls are TRBV19 and TRBJ2-1; TRBD2 might be the D (6 bases). Trimming left V 5 bases short and J 8 bases short, with 19 bases between. The CDR3 spans 15 residues. Germline values: CDR1 LNHDA, CDR2 SQIVND (reference sequence). CDR3 loop: CASSAREIGLYEQFF. The DNA for the CDR3 is TGTGCCAGTAGTGCCCGGGAGATCGGGCTATATGAGCAGTTCTTC.

This sequence joins TRBV19 and TRBJ2-5; 14 nucleotides agree with TRBD2. This CDR3 has 16 amino acids. The trim removed 3 bases at V and 5 bases at J, leaving 5 bases unmatched. CDR1 LNHDA and CDR2 SQIVND come from the germline V gene (reference sequence). The CDR3 region has the DNA TGTGCCAGTAGTATTCCAGGGACTAGCGGGAGTGAGACCCAGTACTTC. Its translation is CASSIPGTSGSETQYF.

The J gene is TRBJ2-7, the V gene TRBV19; 11 bases are shared with TRBD2. CDR3 size: 15 residues. Losses at the gene ends were 5 bases for V and 2 bases for J; bases not matched to a gene: 5. Per germline, CDR1 LNHDA and CDR2 SQIVND (reference sequence). The CDR3 protein is CASSLTSGSAYEQYF. The CDR3 nucleotides are TGTGCCAGTAGTCTTACTAGCGGGAGTGCCTACGAGCAGTACTTC.

This chain uses TRBV28 with TRBJ2-7; 7 bases are shared with TRBD2. After removal of 8 bases from V and 0 bases from J, the junction contained 7 bases not matched to a gene. CDR1 and CDR2 from the germline V gene are MDHEN and SYDVKM. This CDR3 has 14 residues. CDR3 loop: CASCPGGSSYEQYF. For the CDR3, the DNA is TGTGCCAGCTGTCCCGGCGGGAGCTCCTACGAGCAGTACTTC.

V is TRBV7-7 and J is TRBJ1-4; D unresolved. Germline V gene lookup returns CDR1 SSHAT and CDR2 FNYEAQ (reference sequence). Trimming stripped 5 bases from V and 4 bases from J, with 14 bases between. The CDR3 consists of 15 residues. CDR3 nucleotides: TGTGCCAGCAGCCGTCTCGGAGGGAGTAATGAAAAACTGTTTTTT. Encoded protein: CASSRLGGSNEKLFF.

This rearrangement joins TRBV2 to TRBJ2-2; D uncertain. The CDR3 is 12 residues long. Germline CDR1 SNHLY, CDR2 FYNNEI. V lost 8 bases to trimming and J lost 9 bases, with 13 bases between them. CDR3 in amino acids: CASSSGIRELFF. CDR3 nucleotide sequence: TGTGCCAGCTCTTCAGGTATCCGGGAGCTGTTTTTT. The full variable domain, in which reference TRBV2 and TRBJ2-2 provide the parts outside the CDR3, is EPEVTQTPSHQVTQMGQEVILRCVPISNHLYFYWYRQILGQKVEFLVSFYNNEISEKSEIFDDQFSVERPDGSNFTLKIRSTKLEDSAMYFCASSSGIRELFFGEGSRLTVL.

This clone has a single count. The chain carries TRBV10-3 and TRBJ2-3; 8 bases agree with TRBD2. The germline CDR1 and CDR2 sequences are ENHRY and SYGVKD. The V segment lost 10 bases and the J segment 2 bases; nucleotides outside the gene matches: 5. This CDR3 is 13 amino acids long. The CDR3 spells CATVAGLTDTQYF. Here the CDR3 DNA reads TGTGCCACCGTAGCGGGGCTCACAGATACGCAGTATTTT.

The chain carries TRBV7-3 and TRBJ2-2, with D unclear. The germline gives CDR1 SGHTA, CDR2 FQGTGA. The V and J ends lost 8 bases and 8 bases respectively, with 24 bases between them. This CDR3 is built from 16 residues. In DNA, the CDR3 is TGTGCCAGCGGCCCCGGCCTAACGGCGTTCGGGGGGGAGCTGTTTTTT. Translated: CASGPGLTAFGGELFF. Filled out from reference TRBV7-3 and TRBJ2-2, the complete variable domain reads GAGVSQTPSNKVTEKGKYVELRCDPISGHTALYWYRQSLGQGPEFLIYFQGTGAADDSGLPNDRFFAVRPEGSVSTLKIQRTERGDSAVYLCASGPGLTAFGGELFFGEGSRLTVL.

The chain employs TRBV5-1 and TRBJ1-2, with TRBD1 as a possible D gene (6 bases). The CDR3 extends over 13 amino acids. Germline assignment: CDR1 SGHRS and CDR2 YFSETQ. Trimming stripped 1 base from V and 7 bases from J, with 11 bases between. CDR3 nucleotides: TGCGCCAGCAGCTTGACAGGGCCTCCTGGCTACACCTTC. It yields the protein CASSLTGPPGYTF.